Sequencing of this TCR beta chain was carried out in a study of cytomegalovirus exposure and HLA in healthy donors. Whole-study context: Researchers found that more than 70% of over 350 genotyped donors fell within the Caucasian-associated ancestry cluster.

The PCR ran on 60 Vbeta and 13 Jbeta primers. Assay: immunoSEQ multiplex PCR; the TCRdb copy retains only in-frame clones and omits some. Among about 99,000 clones listed, 65% to 85% were seen once. V was pared by 1 base and J by 3 bases, with 8 bases between. The CDR3 spans 14 residues. Germline values: CDR1 SGDLS, CDR2 YYNGEE. Specimen: PBMCs. The source is a man between 45 and 60 years old in good health and CMV-seropositive. This chain links TRBV9 with TRBJ2-1, with D hard to call. The CDR3 region is CASSVTSGYNEQFF. The DNA of the CDR3 is TGTGCCAGCAGCGTAACGTCCGGCTACAATGAGCAGTTCTTC.